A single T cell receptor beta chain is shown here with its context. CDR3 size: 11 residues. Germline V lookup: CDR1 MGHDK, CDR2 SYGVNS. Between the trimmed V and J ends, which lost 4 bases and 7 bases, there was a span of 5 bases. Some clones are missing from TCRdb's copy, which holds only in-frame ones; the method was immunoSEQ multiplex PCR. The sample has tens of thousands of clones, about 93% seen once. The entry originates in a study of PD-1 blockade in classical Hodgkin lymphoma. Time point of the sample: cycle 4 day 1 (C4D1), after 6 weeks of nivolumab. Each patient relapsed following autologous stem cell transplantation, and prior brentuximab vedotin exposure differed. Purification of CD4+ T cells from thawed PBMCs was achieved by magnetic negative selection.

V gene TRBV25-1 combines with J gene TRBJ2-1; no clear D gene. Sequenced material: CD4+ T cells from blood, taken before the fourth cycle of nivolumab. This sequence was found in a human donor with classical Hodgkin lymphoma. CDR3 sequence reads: CASSAINEQFF. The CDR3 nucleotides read TGTGCCAGCAGTGCAATAAATGAGCAGTTCTTC.